These 30 T cell receptor beta chains were sequenced from one sample in a study of cytomegalovirus exposure and HLA in healthy donors. The PCR contained 60 Vbeta and 13 Jbeta primers. The protocol was immunoSEQ multiplex PCR, while the TCRdb copy is restricted to in-frame clones and leaves out a portion. The data contain more than 85,000 clones, 83% of them singletons. The sample was PBMCs. The origin of the receptors is a man between 18 and 29 years old in good health and CMV-seronegative.

The chain uses TRBV27 and TRBJ2-7; the D gene is possibly TRBD2 (5 bases). CDR3 size: 13 residues. V dropped 6 bases and J dropped 4 bases, with 13 bases sitting between them. From germline, CDR1 is MNHEY and CDR2 SMNVEV (reference sequence). Here the CDR3 reads CASSYRDLYEQYF. Written as DNA, the CDR3 is TGTGCCAGCAGCTACCGGGATCTATACGAGCAGTACTTC.

This clone was seen just once. The V and J genes are TRBV19 and TRBJ1-3; a possible D gene is TRBD1 (6 bases). This CDR3 region has 17 residues. Germline values: CDR1 LNHDA, CDR2 SQIVND (reference sequence). Trimming stripped 6 bases from V and 0 bases from J, with 18 bases between. CDR3 DNA: TGTGCCAGTAGGCCAAACACAGGGCTCAGCTCTGGAAACACCATATATTTT. Its protein is CASRPNTGLSSGNTIYF.

The chain couples TRBV7-9 to TRBJ1-2, with 11 bases lining up with TRBD1. CDR1 and CDR2 from the germline V gene are SEHNR and FQNEAQ (reference sequence). The CDR3 is 14 amino acids. V shed 4 bases and J 3 bases; nucleotides not matched to a gene: 1. CDR3: CASSWGQGDYGYTF. Here the CDR3 DNA reads TGTGCCAGCAGCTGGGGACAGGGGGACTATGGCTACACCTTC.

The chain employs TRBV7-3 and TRBJ2-3; 7 bases map to TRBD2. The CDR3 length is 15 residues. CDR1 SGHTA and CDR2 FQGTGA come from the germline V gene. The J segment lost 1 base and the V segment lost 5 bases, leaving 6 bases of the junction unmatched. The CDR3 is CASSVGRARTDTQYF. As DNA, the CDR3 is TGTGCCAGCAGCGTAGGGAGGGCCCGCACAGATACGCAGTATTTT.

The chain joins TRBV12-2 to TRBJ2-1; the table calls TRBD2, which could not be checked here. TRBV12-2 is a pseudogene locus. This CDR3 is built from 17 residues. CDR3 in amino acids: CASRPTVTGRAGNEQFF. As DNA, the CDR3 is TGTGCAAGTCGCCCCACCGTGACCGGGAGGGCGGGAAATGAGCAGTTCTTC.

Regarding this clone: One end of the junction varies from germline; a read error may be responsible. The V gene is TRBV6-5, the J gene TRBJ2-1; 7 positions agree with TRBD2. CDR3 size: 15 residues. Germline lookup yields CDR1 MNHEY and CDR2 SVGAGI. DNA of the CDR3: TGTGCCAGCAGTTACGGGAGCGGGACCTACAATGATCAGTTCTTC. It encodes CASSYGSGTYNDQFF.

DNA of the CDR3: TGTGCCAGCTCACCCCGACTAGCGGGACGAAACTACGAGCAGTACTTC. It codes for CASSPRLAGRNYEQYF. V and J are TRBV18 and TRBJ2-7; 11 bases agree with TRBD2. The CDR3 has 16 residues. V trimming: 3 bases; J trimming: 3 bases; junction bases outside the gene matches: 7. The V gene's germline CDR1 is KGHSH and CDR2 LQKENI.

The J gene is TRBJ1-1, the V gene TRBV6-5; no clear D gene. With 5 bases removed from V and 0 bases from J, the gap between germline ends came to 10 bases. Germline CDR1 MNHEY, CDR2 SVGAGI. The CDR3 length is 14 residues. The CDR3 spells CASSLDGMNTEAFF. CDR3 bases: TGTGCCAGCAGTCTGGACGGGATGAACACTGAAGCTTTCTTT.

The J gene is TRBJ2-7, the V gene TRBV9, with 9 bases lining up with TRBD1. J was trimmed by 6 bases and V by 7 bases; bases with no gene match: 8. CDR3 length: 13 amino acids. Germline V lookup: CDR1 SGDLS, CDR2 YYNGEE. The CDR3 coding sequence is TGTGCCAGCCGACCGGGACAGGGAGGCGAGCAGTACTTC. Translated, it gives CASRPGQGGEQYF.

The V and J genes are TRBV27 and TRBJ1-2; tentatively, D is TRBD1 (5 bases). The germline CDR1 and CDR2 sequences are MNHEY and SMNVEV (reference sequence). The ends were cut back, 2 bases at V and 5 bases at J, with 15 bases in the middle. CDR3 length equals 15 residues. CDR3 bases: TGTGCCAGCAGTTTAAGGGGCAGTGACCATTATGGCTACACCTTC. Its translation: CASSLRGSDHYGYTF.

This clone has just one count. The CDR3 loop reads CACASLAGGPYEQYF. The CDR3 region has the DNA TGTGCCTGCGCGTCATTAGCGGGAGGGCCCTACGAGCAGTACTTC. This chain joins TRBV19 and TRBJ2-7; TRBD2 matches 11 bases. The CDR3 extends over 15 amino acids. J gave up 2 bases and V 11 bases, and 11 bases lay outside the gene matches. Per the germline V gene, CDR1 is LNHDA and CDR2 is SQIVND (reference sequence). Complete variable domain (other parts from reference TRBV19 and TRBJ2-7): DGGITQSPKYLFRKEGQNVTLSCEQNLNHDAMYWYRQDPGQGLRLIYYSQIVNDFQKGDIAEGYSVSREKKESFPLTVTSAQKNPTAFYLCACASLAGGPYEQYFGPGTRLTVT.

This clone was seen a handful of times. The chain has TRBV14 and TRBJ2-2; the match to TRBD2 covers 7 bases. The CDR3 extends over 16 amino acids. CDR1 is SGHDN, CDR2 FVKESK, per germline. Germline trimming cut 3 bases from V and 3 bases from J; bases unmatched to any gene: 7. The CDR3 sequence: CASSHYPSGDTGELFF. The CDR3 nucleotides are TGTGCCAGCAGCCATTATCCCAGCGGGGACACCGGGGAGCTGTTTTTT. Looking up the rest from reference TRBV14 and TRBJ2-2 gives the full variable domain: EAGVTQFPSHSVIEKGQTVTLRCDPISGHDNLYWYRRVMGKEIKFLLHFVKESKQDESGMPNNRFLAERTGGTYSTLKVQPAELEDSGVYFCASSHYPSGDTGELFFGEGSRLTVL.

This chain joins TRBV11-2 and TRBJ2-1, with TRBD1 matching 8 bases. This CDR3 comprises 15 residues. J gave up 9 bases and V 6 bases, and 13 bases lay outside the gene matches. Per germline, CDR1 SGHAT and CDR2 FQNNGV. DNA of the CDR3: TGTGCCAGCAGGGATTGGACAGGGCTATGGTCTGAGCAGTTCTTC. Translating it yields CASRDWTGLWSEQFF. Based on the CDR3 plus reference TRBV11-2 and TRBJ2-1, the full variable domain is EAGVAQSPRYKIIEKRQSVAFWCNPISGHATLYWYQQILGQGPKLLIQFQNNGVVDDSQLPKDRFSAERLKGVDSTLKIQPAKLEDSAVYLCASRDWTGLWSEQFFGPGTRLTVL.

The chain has TRBV7-2 and TRBJ2-5, with 12 bases lining up with TRBD2. From germline, CDR1 is SGHTA and CDR2 FQGNSA. This CDR3 has 14 amino acids. Losses at the gene ends were 5 bases for V and 13 bases for J; bases not matched to a gene: 11. The CDR3 protein is CASSPRTSGAPGYF. The CDR3 DNA follows: TGTGCCAGCAGCCCCCGGACTAGCGGGGCCCCGGGGTACTTC.

The chain carries TRBV19 and TRBJ1-1, with D possibly matching TRBD1 (6 bases). The CDR3 is 15 amino acids. V lost 0 bases and J 0 bases, leaving 8 bases between the germline ends. Looked up from germline, CDR1 is LNHDA and CDR2 is SQIVND (reference sequence). The CDR3 is CASSIDPGVNTEAFF. Written as DNA, the CDR3 is TGTGCCAGTAGTATAGATCCAGGGGTGAACACTGAAGCTTTCTTT.

Only a few counts were recorded for this clone. The chain couples TRBV10-2 to TRBJ2-7, with D unclear. This CDR3 has 15 amino acids. Germline V gene data show CDR1 as WSHSY and CDR2 as SAAADI. V lost 4 bases and J lost 7, with 20 bases in between. The CDR3 sequence: CASSVSNPGPREQYF. The CDR3 coding sequence is TGCGCCAGCAGTGTTTCCAATCCTGGTCCCCGGGAGCAGTACTTC.

The chain is built from TRBV7-9 and TRBJ1-2; D is unresolved. The CDR3 consists of 16 residues. V was pared by 5 bases and J by 1 base, with 17 bases between. In germline, CDR1 is SEHNR, CDR2 FQNEAQ (reference sequence). CDR3: CASSQVSQPLNYGYTF. CDR3 sequence (DNA): TGTGCCAGCAGCCAGGTCAGCCAGCCACTTAACTATGGCTACACCTTC.

The chain joins TRBV5-4 to TRBJ2-1; 9 nucleotides line up with TRBD1. V was clipped by 3 bases and J by 7 bases; unmatched bases: 2. This CDR3 has 13 amino acids. The germline V gene encodes CDR1 SGHNT and CDR2 YYREEE (reference sequence). CDR3 sequence: CASSWDRANEQFF. The CDR3 DNA reads as TGTGCCAGCAGCTGGGACAGGGCGAATGAGCAGTTCTTC.

The chain employs TRBV5-4 and TRBJ2-3; D unresolved. Per the germline V gene, CDR1 is SGHNT and CDR2 is YYREEE (reference sequence). The CDR3 length is 16 residues. V was clipped by 1 base and J by 4 bases, with 16 bases between them. In DNA form, the CDR3 reads TGTGCCAGCAGCTTGATAGGAGCCCGTCGGGCAGATACGCAGTATTTT. This gives the protein CASSLIGARRADTQYF.

The DNA of the CDR3 is TGTGCCCACAGGTTTTTGGAGACCCAGTACTTC. It is translated as CAHRFLETQYF. The rearrangement links TRBV6-1 to TRBJ2-5; weak D call: TRBD1 (5 bases). The V end lost 11 bases, the J end lost 5 bases, and 12 bases lay between the germline ends. Germline lookup yields CDR1 MNHNS and CDR2 SASEGT. This CDR3 has 11 residues.

This clone was picked up one time. The chain couples TRBV27 to TRBJ1-5, with 7 bases fitting TRBD1. With 4 bases clipped from V and 0 bases from J, the junction kept 6 bases outside the gene matches. Germline-derived CDR1 and CDR2 are MNHEY and SMNVEV (reference sequence). The CDR3 loop spans 16 amino acids. CDR3 nucleotide sequence: TGTGCCAGCAGTTCCGAACAGGGGTATAGCAATCAGCCCCAGCATTTT. The encoded protein is CASSSEQGYSNQPQHF.

The rearrangement uses TRBV29-1 and TRBJ1-4; 8 bases fit TRBD1. V shed 1 base, J shed 5 bases, and the junction held 0 bases outside the gene matches. CDR3 length: 13 amino acids. Germline V gives CDR1 SQVTM, CDR2 ANQGSEA. CDR3 sequence (DNA): TGCAGCGTTGAAGGACAGGGGAATGAAAAACTGTTTTTT. Translation gives CSVEGQGNEKLFF.

The genes are TRBV10-1 and TRBJ1-2; D remains ambiguous. Germline V gene data show CDR1 as WNHNN and CDR2 as SYGVQD (reference sequence). The CDR3 length is 14 residues. The V and J ends lost 0 bases and 4 bases respectively, with 9 bases between them. The CDR3 here is CASSESPIPYGYTF. In DNA, the CDR3 is TGCGCCAGCAGTGAGTCTCCCATCCCCTATGGCTACACCTTC.

This chain uses TRBV9 with TRBJ2-7, with 7 bases matching TRBD2. This CDR3 region has 13 residues. Germline V CDR1 and CDR2: SGDLS, YYNGEE. V was pared by 3 bases and J by 5 bases, with 5 bases of the junction left unmatched. CDR3 sequence reads: CASSASTSNEQYF. The CDR3, as DNA: TGTGCCAGCAGCGCCTCGACTAGCAACGAGCAGTACTTC.

The V gene is TRBV5-1, the J gene TRBJ2-3; a possible D gene is TRBD1 (5 bases). The V and J ends lost 4 bases and 3 bases respectively, with 15 bases between them. The germline CDR1 and CDR2 sequences are SGHRS and YFSETQ. CDR3 length equals 15 residues. The CDR3 spells CASSTHTGSTDTQYF. CDR3 DNA: TGCGCCAGCAGCACCCACACAGGATCGACAGATACGCAGTATTTT. Filled out from reference TRBV5-1 and TRBJ2-3, the complete variable domain reads KAGVTQTPRYLIKTRGQQVTLSCSPISGHRSVSWYQQTPGQGLQFLFEYFSETQRNKGNFPGRFSGRQFSNSRSEMNVSTLELGDSALYLCASSTHTGSTDTQYFGPGTRLTVL.

The V gene is TRBV5-6, the J gene TRBJ1-2, with a possible D match to TRBD1 (6 bases). V lost 5 bases and J 3 bases, leaving 14 bases between the germline ends. CDR1 and CDR2 from the germline V gene are SGHDT and YYEEEE. The CDR3 is made up of 14 amino acids. CDR3: CASSNQGPYYGYTF. DNA for the CDR3: TGTGCCAGCAGTAATCAGGGGCCTTACTATGGCTACACCTTC.

V is TRBV14 and J is TRBJ2-3; maybe TRBD1 (6 bases). The CDR3 loop spans 18 amino acids. Trimming shortened V by 6 bases and J by 2 bases, and 24 bases separated the two germline ends. CDR1 and CDR2 from the germline V gene are SGHDN and FVKESK. The CDR3 reads CASSATGTRLGVTDTQYF. CDR3 sequence (DNA): TGTGCCAGCAGTGCAACCGGGACACGTCTAGGTGTCACAGATACGCAGTATTTT.

Written as DNA, the CDR3 is TGTGCCAGCAGCCGGACTAGCCGATACTACGAGCAGTACTTC. This gives the protein CASSRTSRYYEQYF. The rearrangement uses TRBV27 and TRBJ2-7; 8 positions agree with TRBD2. V gave up 6 bases and J gave up 3 bases; unmatched junction bases: 7. The V gene's germline CDR1 is MNHEY and CDR2 SMNVEV (reference sequence). The CDR3 is made up of 14 amino acids.

This clone was seen a handful of times. The chain links TRBV4-1 to TRBJ1-3; possible D gene TRBD1, 5 bases. The length of the CDR3 is 15 residues. V was cut by 5 bases and J by 0 bases, with 11 bases left in between. CDR1 MGHRA and CDR2 YSYEKL come from the germline V gene. CDR3 bases: TGCGCCAGCAGCTTAGGGGCAGACTCTGGAAACACCATATATTTT. It encodes CASSLGADSGNTIYF.

V is TRBV18 and J is TRBJ2-3, with 15 bases aligning to TRBD2. The CDR3 spans 18 residues. V was clipped by 5 bases and J by 0 bases; unmatched bases: 6. Germline assignment: CDR1 KGHSH and CDR2 LQKENI. The DNA of the CDR3 is TGTGCCAGCTCATCCCGAGGACTAGCGGGAGGGAGCACAGATACGCAGTATTTT. As protein: CASSSRGLAGGSTDTQYF. The entire variable domain, with the rest obtained from reference TRBV18 and TRBJ2-3, is as follows: NAGVMQNPRHLVRRRGQEARLRCSPMKGHSHVYWYRQLPEEGLKFMVYLQKENIIDESGMPKERFSAEFPKEGPSILRIQQVVRGDSAAYFCASSSRGLAGGSTDTQYFGPGTRLTVL.